This entry features one T cell receptor (beta chain) sequence. The sample is drawn from a study of blood T cell repertoires in COVID-19. The overall study: From T cells, B-cell-depleted T cells, or PBMCs came the material, which was cDNA or gDNA.

CDR3 length: 15 residues. Germline CDR1 reads MNHEY; CDR2 reads SVGEGT. Trimming took off 3 bases at V and 3 bases at J, with 15 bases between the two ends. Repertoires were generated with immunoSEQ multiplex PCR, while TCRdb's copy carries only in-frame clones and drops some. The table has some 70,000 clones, about 90% seen once. The sequence derives from a human donor in a cohort sampled during active COVID-19. This sequence joins TRBV6-2 or TRBV6-3 and TRBJ2-7; possibly TRBD2 for D (6 bases). Specimen: peripheral blood. DNA for the CDR3: TGTGCCAGCAGTTATGGAGGGGAGATTGGCTACGAGCAGTACTTC. Translated, it gives CASSYGGEIGYEQYF.